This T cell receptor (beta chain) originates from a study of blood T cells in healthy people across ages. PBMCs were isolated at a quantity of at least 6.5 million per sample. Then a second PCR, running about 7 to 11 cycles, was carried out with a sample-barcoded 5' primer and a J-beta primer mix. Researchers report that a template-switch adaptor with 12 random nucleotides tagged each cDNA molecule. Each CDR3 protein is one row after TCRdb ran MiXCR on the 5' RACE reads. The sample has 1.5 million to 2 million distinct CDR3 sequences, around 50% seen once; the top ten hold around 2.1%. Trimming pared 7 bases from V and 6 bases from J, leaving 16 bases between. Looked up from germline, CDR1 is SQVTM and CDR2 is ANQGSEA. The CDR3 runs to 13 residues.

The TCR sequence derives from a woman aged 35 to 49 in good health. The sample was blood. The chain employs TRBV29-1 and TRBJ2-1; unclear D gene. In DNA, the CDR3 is TGCAGCGCCGTCGGAACAGTCGGCAATGAGCAGTTCTTC. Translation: CSAVGTVGNEQFF.